What follows are 20 T cell receptor beta chains derived from one specimen sequenced in a study of regulatory T cells in long-lasting Graves disease. Time point noted: newly diagnosed GD, antithyroid drugs for less than 3 months. Following extraction of RNA from PBMCs, that RNA was used to make the TCR library. Libraries of TCR beta came from iRepertoire HTBI primers plus Arm-PCR of CDR3 regions. TCRdb used MiXCR to reprocess the multiplex PCR reads, holding one entry per CDR3 protein. The sample shows 350,000 to 550,000 distinct CDR3 sequences, around 17% of them seen only once. This same sample was also taken into another study, of T cells in Graves' hyperthyroidism and ophthalmopathy.

The sample in question was peripheral blood mononuclear cells (PBMCs), obtained at new diagnosis, from a patient treated with antithyroid drugs. All receptors come from a woman between 18 and 29 years old with Graves disease.

This chain uses TRBV7-3 with TRBJ2-5, with D possibly matching TRBD2 (5 bases). The V gene lost 0 bases and the J gene lost 3 bases, with 14 bases spanning the gap. The CDR3 runs 16 residues. Germline assignment: CDR1 SGHTA and CDR2 FQGTGA. The CDR3 DNA sequence: TGTGCCAGCAGCTTAACGGGTTTCGGACTTGAAGAGACCCAGTACTTC. Protein sequence: CASSLTGFGLEETQYF.

This clonotype was detected many times. DNA of the CDR3: TGTGCCAGCAGCCCCGGTGGTAGGCTTAACAATGAGCAGTTCTTC. Translated, it gives CASSPGGRLNNEQFF. The chain combines TRBV7-2 with TRBJ2-1; no definite D call. Per the germline V gene, CDR1 is SGHTA and CDR2 is FQGNSA. The V gene lost 5 bases and the J gene lost 5 bases, with 16 bases spanning the gap. There are 15 residues in the CDR3.

This clonotype came up many times. CDR3 DNA sequence: TGTGCCAGCAGCGTAGCTACGGCAACAGATACGCAGTATTTT. It specifies CASSVATATDTQYF. The chain employs TRBV9 and TRBJ2-3; no clear D gene. Between the trimmed V and J ends, which lost 0 bases and 3 bases, there was a span of 8 bases. The CDR3 is 14 residues long. Germline V lookup: CDR1 SGDLS, CDR2 YYNGEE.

This clonotype was observed a few times. One end of the junction is discordant with germline, which a read error may explain. The chain couples TRBV7-9 to TRBJ2-1, with TRBD2 matching over 7 bases. The CDR3 has 16 residues. Germline V gene data show CDR1 as SEHNR and CDR2 as FQNEAQ (reference sequence). The CDR3 nucleotides are TGCGCCAGCAGCCACCCCCTAGCGGAGTCCTACAATGAGCAGTTCTTC. Residues: CASSHPLAESYNEQFF. Using reference TRBV7-9 and TRBJ2-1 for the parts outside the CDR3, the full variable domain is DTGVSQNPRHKITKRGQNVTFRCDPISEHNRLYWYRQTLGQGPEFLTYFQNEAQLEKSRLLSDRFSAERPKGSFSTLEIQRTEQGDSAMYLCASSHPLAESYNEQFFGPGTRLTVL.

This clonotype was counted only a few times. The chain carries TRBV6-1 and TRBJ1-4, with D possibly TRBD1 on 6 matching bases. V lost 3 bases and J 8 bases, leaving 10 bases between the germline ends. CDR1 MNHNS and CDR2 SASEGT come from the germline V gene. The CDR3 spans 13 residues. CDR3 region: CASSERDKEKLFF. The CDR3, as DNA: TGTGCCAGCAGTGAGAGGGACAAGGAAAAACTGTTTTTT.

This clonotype was counted a few times. The chain employs TRBV12-3 or TRBV12-4 and TRBJ2-3, with 14 bases lining up with TRBD2. This CDR3 is built from 18 residues. After removal of 5 bases from V and 2 bases from J, the junction contained 9 bases not matched to a gene. CDR3 loop: CASSLGLAGVSLTDTQYF. The CDR3 bases are TGTGCCAGCAGTCTGGGACTAGCGGGAGTGTCCCTCACAGATACGCAGTATTTT.

Many counts were recorded for this clonotype. The chain links TRBV7-3 to TRBJ2-1; no reliable D call. Germline V lookup: CDR1 SGHTA, CDR2 FQGTGA. V lost 2 bases and J lost 6, with 11 bases in between. The CDR3 sequence is 14 residues long. Here the CDR3 DNA reads TGTGCCAGCAGCTTATCTGAGAAACCCAATGAGCAGTTCTTC. Its translation is CASSLSEKPNEQFF.

This clonotype has a count of ten or more. This chain joins TRBV18 and TRBJ2-7; D unclear. V lost 1 base and J lost 6, with 10 bases in between. From germline, CDR1 is KGHSH and CDR2 LQKENI. The CDR3 loop spans 13 amino acids. CDR3 in amino acids: CASSPQRYGEQYF. The DNA for the CDR3 is TGTGCCAGCTCACCACAGAGGTACGGCGAGCAGTACTTC. The whole variable domain, remainder taken from reference TRBV18 and TRBJ2-7, is NAGVMQNPRHLVRRRGQEARLRCSPMKGHSHVYWYRQLPEEGLKFMVYLQKENIIDESGMPKERFSAEFPKEGPSILRIQQVVRGDSAAYFCASSPQRYGEQYFGPGTRLTVT.

The rearrangement joins TRBV28 to TRBJ2-3; either TRBD1 or TRBD2 may supply D (5 bases each). This CDR3 has 17 amino acids. Germline V gene data show CDR1 as MDHEN and CDR2 as SYDVKM. Trimming stripped 3 bases from V and 0 bases from J, with 16 bases between. The CDR3, as DNA: TGTGCCAGCAGTTTGGCTGAGGGACGCCTTAGCACAGATACGCAGTATTTT. Translating it yields CASSLAEGRLSTDTQYF.

This clonotype has at least ten counts. J is TRBJ2-3 and V is TRBV6-2 or TRBV6-3, with D maybe TRBD2 (6 bases). The CDR3 is 16 residues long. Germline values: CDR1 MNHEY, CDR2 SVGEGT. The V end was cut by 2 bases, the J end by 4 bases, with 16 bases between. CDR3 nucleotide sequence: TGTGCCAGCAGTTACCATCACCTGCGGGGCGCAGATACGCAGTATTTT. Its protein is CASSYHHLRGADTQYF.

The CDR3 DNA follows: TGTGCCAGCAGTTACTCGGGTGTCGTTCCCTATGGCTACACCTTC. It encodes CASSYSGVVPYGYTF. V gene TRBV6-5 combines with J gene TRBJ1-2; D unclear. Germline loops: CDR1 MNHEY, CDR2 SVGAGI. V lost 0 bases and J lost 4, with 12 bases in between. CDR3 length: 15 amino acids.

This clonotype was found many times. The junction does not match germline at one end; this may be a read error. The V gene is TRBV7-2, the J gene TRBJ2-7; 9 bases are shared with TRBD2. Per the germline V gene, CDR1 is SGHTA and CDR2 is FQGNSA. The CDR3 contains 15 residues. The CDR3 bases are TGTGCCAGCAGCCTCGGACTAGCGTACTCCTACGTGCAGTACTTC. This sequence encodes CASSLGLAYSYVQYF.

The J gene is TRBJ2-3, the V gene TRBV5-1, with 13 bases matching TRBD2. Losses at the gene ends were 0 bases for V and 7 bases for J; bases not matched to a gene: 5. CDR1 is SGHRS, CDR2 YFSETQ, per germline. The CDR3 sequence is 16 residues long. CDR3 residues: CASSLELAGGLNTQYF. The CDR3 DNA reads as TGCGCCAGCAGCTTGGAACTAGCGGGAGGGCTAAATACGCAGTATTTT.

A few counts support this clonotype. The chain has TRBV19 and TRBJ2-5; tentative D call: TRBD2 (5 bases). The CDR3 has 13 amino acids. The germline V gene encodes CDR1 LNHDA and CDR2 SQIVND (reference sequence). V was pared by 3 bases and J by 5 bases, with 10 bases between. CDR3 region: CASSIGPGETQYF. The CDR3 DNA follows: TGTGCCAGTAGTATCGGCCCGGGGGAGACCCAGTACTTC.

In this sample, this clonotype turned up many times. V is TRBV29-1 and J is TRBJ2-7; a weak D match, TRBD1 (6 bases). This CDR3 comprises 13 residues. Deletions cut 5 bases from V and 3 bases from J, with 14 bases between. Looked up from germline, CDR1 is SQVTM and CDR2 is ANQGSEA. The DNA for the CDR3 is TGCAGCGTTATTCGGGACACGGGCTACGAGCAGTACTTC. It yields the protein CSVIRDTGYEQYF.

To note about this clonotype: A far larger clone is one base from this, pointing to a likely read error. The CDR3 reads CSARGLAGMENEQYF. The DNA for the CDR3 is TGCAGTGCTAGGGGACTAGCGGGAATGGAGAATGAGCAGTACTTC. J is TRBJ2-7 and V is TRBV20-1, with TRBD2 matching 13 bases. CDR1 and CDR2 (germline): DFQATT, SNEGSKA (reference sequence). J gave up 7 bases and V 3 bases, and 9 bases lay outside the gene matches. This CDR3 has 15 residues.

This clonotype has more than one count but fewer than ten. The chain employs TRBV28 and TRBJ2-4; D call uncertain. Germline V lookup: CDR1 MDHEN, CDR2 SYDVKM. The CDR3 runs 15 residues. The germline V and J ends were trimmed by 6 bases and 0 bases, with 12 bases remaining between them. Here the CDR3 DNA reads TGTGCCAGCAGCTTCACGTTTGGAGCCAAAAACATTCAGTACTTC. Encoded protein: CASSFTFGAKNIQYF. The full variable domain, rest sourced from reference TRBV28 and TRBJ2-4, is DVKVTQSSRYLVKRTGEKVFLECVQDMDHENMFWYRQDPGLGLRLIYFSYDVKMKEKGDIPEGYSVSREKKERFSLILESASTNQTSMYLCASSFTFGAKNIQYFGAGTRLSVL.

This clonotype showed up many times. This CDR3 reads CSARDWLAGVPFTDTQYF. The DNA for the CDR3 is TGCAGTGCTAGAGATTGGCTAGCGGGAGTACCCTTCACAGATACGCAGTATTTT. The rearrangement uses TRBV20-1 and TRBJ2-3, with 10 bases matching TRBD2. The CDR3 totals 18 residues. Germline values: CDR1 DFQATT, CDR2 SNEGSKA (reference sequence). V gave up 0 bases and J gave up 2 bases; unmatched junction bases: 11.

This clonotype appeared a few times. The V and J genes are TRBV30 and TRBJ2-7, with D hard to call. Germline lookup yields CDR1 GTSNPN and CDR2 SVGIG (reference sequence). V lost 2 bases, J lost 0 bases, and 11 bases lay in between. This CDR3 is 14 amino acids long. As DNA, the CDR3 is TGTGCCTGGAGTACCCAAGTGGGCTCCTACGAGCAGTACTTC. Translated, it gives CAWSTQVGSYEQYF.

V is TRBV7-2 and J is TRBJ2-5; 8 bases match TRBD2. Germline CDR1 SGHTA, CDR2 FQGNSA. This CDR3 region has 14 residues. V was clipped by 5 bases and J by 1 base; unmatched bases: 3. The CDR3 protein is CASSATSGQETQYF. The CDR3 DNA is TGTGCCAGCAGCGCTACTAGCGGCCAAGAGACCCAGTACTTC.